This T cell receptor beta chain was sequenced for a study of blood T cell repertoires in COVID-19. Across the whole study: COVID-19 samples from acute and convalescent phases originated in the United States, Italy and Spain. PBMCs, B-cell-depleted T cells, or T cells provided the cDNA or gDNA that made up the material.

The authors' processing: Amplified reference gene primers provided the basis for estimating nucleated cell counts. Sequencing used immunoSEQ multiplex PCR; TCRdb keeps in-frame clones, though not all of them. V and J calls and clone size are copied from that table; D and trimming were computed from the DNA. The sample lists hundreds of thousands of clones; about 80% were seen once. The germline CDR1 and CDR2 sequences are SGHVS and FNYEAQ. V lost 2 bases, J lost 2 bases, and 9 bases stayed unmatched. The CDR3 is 16 residues long. Sequences were obtained from peripheral blood. The chain uses TRBV7-6 and TRBJ2-7; 7 nucleotides align to TRBD1. This TCR came from a woman in her forties or fifties with acute or convalescent COVID-19. This chain's CDR3 is CASSLLGGTGAYEQYF. The DNA of the CDR3 is TGTGCCAGCAGCTTATTAGGAGGAACAGGGGCCTACGAGCAGTACTTC.